These T cell receptor beta chains were read from a single sample in a study of identifying expanded T cells in peripheral blood. Sequenced by immunoSEQ multiplex PCR; TCRdb stores in-frame clones only, minus some. The sample carries about 89,000 clones, 88% recorded once. Sequenced material: blood. Receptors were obtained from a person aged 18 to 70 in good health. CDR3s include the opening cysteine and the closing phenylalanine or tryptophan. The D gene is left open where the match is weak.

>-|TRBV5-4
CASSLEGRTDTQYF
>TRBD2|TRBV29-1
CSVLLGGNTDTQYF
>-|TRBV19
CASGRSNIAGELFF
>-|TRBV10-3
CAISESYGVLYEQYF
>-|TRBV7-3
CASSQGLGGTNSNQPQHF
>-|TRBV15
CATAAVRGKGSPLHF
>-|TRBV9
CASSGSAETQYF
>-|TRBV2
CASSEEGDHFPGELFF
>-|TRBV18
CASSPPITDTQYF
>-|TRBV6-4
CASSGMGGTDTQYF
>-|TRBV5-4
CASSPRALNTGELFF
>-|TRBV29-1
CSVSRRPYEQYF
>TRBD2|TRBV9
CASSVVRTGGRDEQFF
>TRBD1|TRBV11-2
CASSPPGTGVNEQFF
>TRBD2|TRBV6-1
CASSALGREDTDTQYF
>-|TRBV21-1
CASSTTGGMSYEQYF
>TRBD1|TRBV9
CASSLLVGGLTSTDTQYF
>-|TRBV7-2
CASSLAQASGNTIYF
>TRBD1|TRBV6-1
CASSDGQVTGELFF
>-|TRBV6-1
CASSGLAATQYF
>-|TRBV5-4
CASSLGSTGELFF
>-|TRBV6-1
CASIPGDTNYEQYF
>-|TRBV7-2
CASSFSGGEKLFF
>-|TRBV7-9
CASSLASSGNTIYF
>-|TRBV5-1
CASSRGVAGNTIYF
>TRBD1|TRBV19
CASGGTGNLKNIQYF
>TRBD1|TRBV11-2
CASSVRQGGYTF
>-|TRBV5-4
CASSLRGPNYGYTF
>-|TRBV7-6
CASSLVGRGTQYF
>TRBD1|TRBV4-1
CASSRTGNNSPLHF
>TRBD2|TRBV4-2
CASSQESGDPYNEQFF
>TRBD1|TRBV7-3
CASSRGQARTNEQFF